Included here is one T cell receptor (beta chain) sequence, with context. Its specificity is unknown. Germline CDR1 is SGDLS and CDR2 is YYNGEE. The V end was cut by 0 bases, the J end by 1 base, with 10 bases between. This CDR3 spans 15 amino acids. PCR used 60 Vbeta primers and 13 Jbeta primers. Using immunoSEQ multiplex PCR, the repertoire was profiled, and TCRdb retains in-frame clones only, with some absent. The data hold around 190,000 clones, with around 79% observed a single time. It was healthy bone marrow donors who served as donors. The data stem from a study of cytomegalovirus exposure and HLA in healthy donors. Overall study results and limits: Most TCR beta V segments were productive about 90% or about 30% of the time in an earlier analysis. It was only CMV serostatus that was available as immune exposure information.

Input material: PBMCs. The gene calls are TRBV9 and TRBJ1-1; D call uncertain. This TCR derives from a woman in her 50s in good health and CMV-seronegative. CDR3 amino acids: CASSVAQGGNTEAFF. The CDR3 DNA reads as TGTGCCAGCAGCGTAGCTCAAGGAGGGAACACTGAAGCTTTCTTT. The full variable domain, rest sourced from reference TRBV9 and TRBJ1-1, is DSGVTQTPKHLITATGQRVTLRCSPRSGDLSVYWYQQSLDQGLQFLIQYYNGEERAKGNILERFSAQQFPDLHSELNLSSLELGDSALYFCASSVAQGGNTEAFFGQGTRLTVV.